This entry lists 31 T cell receptor beta chains sequenced from one sample in a study of identical twins. MiXCR, applied by TCRdb to the 5' RACE reads, yields one record per CDR3 protein. The sample includes 200,000 to 250,000 distinct CDR3 sequences, 8% to 11% seen only once; the top ten take about 9%. The sequencing sample was made of memory T cells sorted from blood. Receptor source: a middle-aged man in good health.

This clonotype was seen repeatedly, ten times or more. The V and J genes are TRBV5-5 and TRBJ2-3; 11 bases map to TRBD2. The CDR3 length is 15 residues. Trimming cost V 5 bases and J 3 bases; bases outside gene matches: 5. Germline CDR1 reads SGHKS; CDR2 reads YYEKEE (reference sequence). The CDR3 region is CASSRLAGSTDTQYF. The CDR3 nucleotides are TGTGCCAGCAGTAGACTAGCGGGGTCAACAGATACGCAGTATTTT.

The V and J genes are TRBV4-2 and TRBJ2-1; the match to TRBD2 covers 9 bases. The CDR3 loop spans 16 amino acids. Losses at the gene ends were 2 bases for V and 7 bases for J; bases not matched to a gene: 9. Germline CDR1 reads LGHNA; CDR2 reads YNFKEQ. The chain's CDR3 is CASSQPRTSVSNEQFF. The CDR3 nucleotides read TGTGCCAGCAGCCAACCTAGGACTAGCGTGTCAAATGAGCAGTTCTTC.

The sample holds a few counts of this clonotype. The chain carries TRBV4-3 and TRBJ2-1, with TRBD1 as a possible D gene (5 bases). Germline V gives CDR1 LGHNA, CDR2 YSLEER. CDR3 size: 16 residues. Trimming pared 0 bases from V and 0 bases from J, leaving 9 bases between. The CDR3 DNA sequence: TGCGCCAGCAGCCAAGAGTACAGGAGCTCCTACAATGAGCAGTTCTTC. Amino acids: CASSQEYRSSYNEQFF.

This clonotype was observed at least ten times. The genes are TRBV12-3 or TRBV12-4 and TRBJ2-1, with 11 bases aligning to TRBD2. Germline trimming cut 6 bases from V and 7 bases from J; bases unmatched to any gene: 8. CDR3 length: 15 residues. Here the CDR3 reads CASRELAGGRNEQFF. Here the CDR3 DNA reads TGTGCCAGCAGAGAGCTAGCGGGAGGTCGGAATGAGCAGTTCTTC.

This clonotype has a handful of counts. This rearrangement joins TRBV7-2 to TRBJ1-4, with a tentative D call TRBD1 (6 bases). The CDR3 loop spans 15 amino acids. Deletions cut 5 bases from V and 8 bases from J, with 18 bases between. CDR1 is SGHTA and CDR2 is FQGNSA in the germline V gene. The CDR3, as DNA: TGTGCCAGCAGCCGGCGCGGGGGGCTGGGGGAAAAACTGTTTTTT. Its translation is CASSRRGGLGEKLFF.

The chain joins TRBV7-2 to TRBJ1-4, with D unresolved. V dropped 5 bases and J dropped 5 bases, with 12 bases sitting between them. This CDR3 region has 14 residues. Germline V gene sequence: CDR1 SGHTA, CDR2 FQGNSA. The CDR3 reads CASSPDGVNEKLFF. Here the CDR3 DNA reads TGTGCCAGCAGCCCCGACGGGGTAAATGAAAAACTGTTTTTT.

This clonotype occurred many times. A much larger clone is a single base away; this may be a read error. The chain combines TRBV28 with TRBJ2-3; 7 bases are shared with TRBD2. Germline CDR1 reads MDHEN; CDR2 reads SYDVKM. CDR3 size: 14 residues. CDR3 bases: TGTGCCTGCAGCCTCCGGGGAGGGCCAGATACGCAGTATTTT. It specifies CACSLRGGPDTQYF.

This clonotype came up a few times. The chain carries TRBV28 and TRBJ2-1; 13 bases align to TRBD2. J was trimmed by 5 bases and V by 2 bases; bases with no gene match: 0. CDR1 and CDR2 (germline): MDHEN, SYDVKM. This CDR3 is built from 15 residues. The CDR3 DNA is TGTGCCAGCAGTTTAGGACTAGCGGGGGACAATGAGCAGTTCTTC. It is translated as CASSLGLAGDNEQFF.

This clonotype was seen ten or more times. J is TRBJ1-4 and V is TRBV7-9; D gene uncertain. CDR1 is SEHNR and CDR2 is FQNEAQ in the germline V gene (reference sequence). The CDR3 contains 10 residues. Trimming took 11 bases from V and 7 from J, leaving 8 bases between them. The CDR3 nucleotides are TGTGCCTATGGAGGTGAAAAACTGTTTTTT. Its protein product is CAYGGEKLFF. The entire variable domain, with the rest obtained from reference TRBV7-9 and TRBJ1-4, is as follows: DTGVSQNPRHKITKRGQNVTFRCDPISEHNRLYWYRQTLGQGPEFLTYFQNEAQLEKSRLLSDRFSAERPKGSFSTLEIQRTEQGDSAMYLCAYGGEKLFFGSGTQLSVL.

This clonotype was detected a few times. The chain couples TRBV5-6 to TRBJ2-7; D may be TRBD2 (6 bases). CDR1 and CDR2 from the germline V gene are SGHDT and YYEEEE. The CDR3 loop spans 12 amino acids. Trimming pared 4 bases from V and 6 bases from J, leaving 11 bases between. CDR3 nucleotide sequence: TGTGCCAGCAGCCTGGGGGGATTCGAGCAGTACTTC. The encoded protein is CASSLGGFEQYF.

This chain connects TRBV28 to TRBJ1-3, with a tentative D call TRBD1 (5 bases). V dropped 3 bases and J dropped 4 bases, with 19 bases sitting between them. The CDR3 spans 17 residues. Germline loops: CDR1 MDHEN, CDR2 SYDVKM. The CDR3 spells CASSFRWTSQRGNTIYF. For the CDR3, the DNA is TGTGCCAGCAGTTTCCGGTGGACATCCCAAAGGGGAAACACCATATATTTT.

This clonotype was found many times. For the CDR3, the DNA is TGTGCCAGCAGCTTAGGGGGTGGTTGGGGGGAGCAGTACTTC. Encoded protein: CASSLGGGWGEQYF. The rearrangement joins TRBV7-6 to TRBJ2-7; perhaps D is TRBD1 or TRBD2 (5 bases each). The CDR3 is 14 residues long. The V and J ends lost 1 base and 7 bases respectively, with 14 bases between them. Germline V CDR1 and CDR2: SGHVS, FNYEAQ.

This clonotype was picked up a small number of times. The rearrangement joins TRBV5-1 to TRBJ1-2, with 7 nucleotides matching TRBD1. V lost 0 bases and J lost 8; bases outside the gene matches: 4. CDR1 and CDR2 (germline): SGHRS, YFSETQ. There are 13 residues in the CDR3. CDR3 DNA sequence: TGCGCCAGCAGCTTGGGACAGGGCTCGGGCTACACCTTC. Translated: CASSLGQGSGYTF.

A word on this clonotype: A clone one base away is much larger, so this may be a read error. The chain recombines TRBV12-3 or TRBV12-4 with TRBJ2-7, with a possible D match to TRBD2 (5 bases). The length of the CDR3 is 13 residues. CDR3 sequence: CPSSLAHRDEQYF. The CDR3 DNA reads TGTCCCAGCAGTTTAGCGCATAGGGACGAGCAGTACTTC.

This clonotype was seen many times. The chain combines TRBV27 with TRBJ2-1, with TRBD2 matching 9 bases. Germline-derived CDR1 and CDR2 are MNHEY and SMNVEV (reference sequence). The CDR3 is 15 amino acids. The trim removed 4 bases at V and 6 bases at J, leaving 7 bases unmatched. CDR3: CASSSSGLASNEQFF. The CDR3 region has the DNA TGTGCCAGCAGTTCGTCGGGACTAGCTAGCAATGAGCAGTTCTTC.

This clonotype was seen more than once but under ten times. The rearrangement uses TRBV24-1 and TRBJ2-1; TRBD1 aligns across 9 bases. Germline CDR1 is KGHDR and CDR2 is SFDVKD. CDR3 length: 14 residues. J lost 8 bases, V lost 3 bases, and 4 bases had no gene match. In DNA form, the CDR3 reads TGTGCCACCAGTGATCCAACAGGGGGCTATGAGCAGTTCTTC. As protein: CATSDPTGGYEQFF.

V and J are TRBV15 and TRBJ2-1, with D possibly matching TRBD2 (6 bases). V was trimmed by 9 bases and J by 5 bases, leaving 8 bases between them. CDR3 size: 11 residues. Germline V lookup: CDR1 LNHNV, CDR2 YYDKDF (reference sequence). The CDR3, as DNA: TGTGCCACGGAGGGCAACAATGAGCAGTTCTTC. Translated, it gives CATEGNNEQFF.

At least ten counts were recorded for this clonotype. The chain recombines TRBV21-1 with TRBJ1-1; TRBD1, the table's D call, lacks a check against the DNA. TRBV21-1 has pseudogene status. This CDR3 is 15 amino acids long. CDR3 protein: CASRKTGGKNTEAFF. The DNA of the CDR3 is TGTGCCAGCAGGAAGACAGGGGGGAAAAACACTGAAGCTTTCTTT.

A few counts support this clonotype. This chain links TRBV6-2 or TRBV6-3 with TRBJ2-4; no clear D. The CDR3 is 11 amino acids. Germline CDR1 MNHEY, CDR2 SVGEGT. V was cut by 5 bases and J by 6 bases, with 5 bases left in between. CDR3 DNA: TGTGCCAGCAGTGACCCAAACATTCAGTACTTC. It encodes CASSDPNIQYF.

This clonotype was recorded many times. The V and J genes are TRBV6-1 and TRBJ2-3, with D possibly TRBD1 on 6 matching bases. The CDR3 consists of 14 residues. Germline V gene data show CDR1 as MNHNS and CDR2 as SASEGT. The V and J ends lost 7 bases and 4 bases respectively, with 15 bases between them. The chain's CDR3 is CASKGHPGSDTQYF. In DNA, the CDR3 is TGTGCCAGCAAGGGACACCCCGGGTCAGATACGCAGTATTTT.

This clonotype was seen many times. The chain's CDR3 is CASIAAESIQETQYF. The CDR3 DNA is TGTGCCAGCATTGCGGCAGAAAGCATCCAAGAGACCCAGTACTTC. This chain joins TRBV6-2 or TRBV6-3 and TRBJ2-5, with D uncertain. Trimming left V 7 bases short and J 1 base short, with 16 bases between. CDR1 is MNHEY and CDR2 is SVGEGT in the germline V gene. The CDR3 length is 15 residues.

This clonotype was counted many times. The chain combines TRBV7-8 with TRBJ2-2, with TRBD1 matching over 7 bases. There are 15 residues in the CDR3. From germline, CDR1 is SGHVS and CDR2 FQNEAQ. J was trimmed by 2 bases and V by 4 bases; bases with no gene match: 4. This CDR3 is CASSWDRLNTGELFF. CDR3 DNA sequence: TGTGCCAGCAGCTGGGACAGATTAAACACCGGGGAGCTGTTTTTT.

This clonotype was seen many times. This chain joins TRBV19 and TRBJ1-2; D is perhaps TRBD1 (5 bases). The length of the CDR3 is 14 residues. V was cut by 3 bases and J by 2 bases, with 10 bases left in between. The germline CDR1 and CDR2 sequences are LNHDA and SQIVND (reference sequence). The CDR3 spells CASSIQGGNYGYTF. The CDR3 bases are TGTGCCAGTAGTATCCAGGGTGGGAACTATGGCTACACCTTC.

This clonotype appeared many times. J is TRBJ1-4 and V is TRBV7-9; D uncertain. V shed 8 bases and J shed 8 bases, with 12 bases lying between them. The CDR3 sequence is 12 residues long. CDR1 and CDR2 (germline): SEHNR, FQNEAQ (reference sequence). The DNA for the CDR3 is TGTGCCAGCGAGATGAACGAGGAAAAACTGTTTTTT. This codes for CASEMNEEKLFF.

About this clonotype: This may stem from a read error, because a much larger clone lies one nucleotide away. The chain carries TRBV5-6 and TRBJ2-2; D is uncertain. CDR3 length: 12 residues. V was pared by 5 bases and J by 7 bases, with 9 bases between. The V gene's germline CDR1 is SGHDT and CDR2 YYEEEE. CDR3 nucleotide sequence: TGTGCCAGCAGATCGGCGGTCGGGGAGCTGTTTTTT. Translating gives CASRSAVGELFF.

A few counts support this clonotype. The CDR3 sequence is CASSTLYNEQFF. Written as DNA, the CDR3 is TGTGCCAGCAGTACCCTCTACAATGAGCAGTTCTTC. The genes are TRBV7-6 and TRBJ2-1; D unresolved. CDR1 and CDR2 (germline): SGHVS, FNYEAQ. The V end lost 6 bases, the J end lost 3 bases, and 6 bases lay between the germline ends. CDR3 length equals 12 residues.

This clonotype has just a few counts. The rearrangement links TRBV20-1 to TRBJ1-6, with 7 bases fitting TRBD1. CDR1 is DFQATT, CDR2 SNEGSKA, per germline (reference sequence). This CDR3 contains 14 residues. Losses at the gene ends were 3 bases for V and 10 bases for J; bases not matched to a gene: 9. Written as DNA, the CDR3 is TGCAGTGCTAGCGCTACAGGGACAGTGTCACCCCTCCACTTT. It specifies CSASATGTVSPLHF.

This clonotype was seen at least ten times. The chain couples TRBV9 to TRBJ2-1, with 7 nucleotides matching TRBD1. Germline CDR1 is SGDLS and CDR2 is YYNGEE. The CDR3 has 14 residues. V lost 3 bases, J lost 1 base, and 1 base stayed unmatched. CDR3 sequence reads: CASSETGSYNEQFF. The CDR3 DNA is TGTGCCAGCAGCGAGACAGGGTCCTACAATGAGCAGTTCTTC.

This clonotype was counted only a few times. The V and J genes are TRBV5-5 and TRBJ1-3; tentatively, D is TRBD1 (5 bases). This CDR3 is 16 amino acids long. V gave up 4 bases and J gave up 0 bases, with 14 bases separating them. The germline V gene encodes CDR1 SGHKS and CDR2 YYEKEE (reference sequence). The CDR3 spells CASSTGHTTSGNTIYF. The CDR3 nucleotides read TGTGCCAGCAGCACCGGACACACCACCTCTGGAAACACCATATATTTT.

This clonotype has more than one count but fewer than ten. V gene TRBV5-1 combines with J gene TRBJ1-3, with D hard to call. V lost 1 base and J lost 0, with 11 bases in between. Germline V gene lookup returns CDR1 SGHRS and CDR2 YFSETQ. This CDR3 comprises 16 residues. The chain's CDR3 is CASSLSSGSSGNTIYF. DNA for the CDR3: TGCGCCAGCAGCTTGTCTAGCGGGAGCTCTGGAAACACCATATATTTT. Combining the CDR3 with reference TRBV5-1 and TRBJ1-3 gives the whole variable domain KAGVTQTPRYLIKTRGQQVTLSCSPISGHRSVSWYQQTPGQGLQFLFEYFSETQRNKGNFPGRFSGRQFSNSRSEMNVSTLELGDSALYLCASSLSSGSSGNTIYFGEGSWLTVV.

On this clonotype: At one of its ends the junction is not consistent with the germline gene, which may arise from a read error. The chain couples TRBV30 to TRBJ2-3; maybe TRBD1 (5 bases). Germline CDR1 is GTSNPN and CDR2 is SVGIG (reference sequence). This CDR3 contains 13 residues. The CDR3 region is CAWSSQGTDTLYF. The CDR3 DNA reads as TGTGCCTGGAGTTCGCAGGGCACAGATACGCTGTATTTT.